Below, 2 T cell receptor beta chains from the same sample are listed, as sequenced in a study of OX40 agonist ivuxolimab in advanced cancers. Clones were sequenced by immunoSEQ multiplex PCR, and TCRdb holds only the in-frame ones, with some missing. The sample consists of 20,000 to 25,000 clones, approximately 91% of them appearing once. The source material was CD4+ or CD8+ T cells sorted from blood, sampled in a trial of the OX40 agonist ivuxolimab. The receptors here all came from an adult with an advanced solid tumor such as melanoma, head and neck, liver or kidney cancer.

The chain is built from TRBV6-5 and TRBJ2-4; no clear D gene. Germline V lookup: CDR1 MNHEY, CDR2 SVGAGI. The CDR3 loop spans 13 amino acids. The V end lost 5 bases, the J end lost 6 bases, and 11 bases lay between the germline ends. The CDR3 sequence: CASSPPGVNIQYF. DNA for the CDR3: TGTGCCAGCAGTCCCCCTGGGGTAAACATTCAGTACTTC.

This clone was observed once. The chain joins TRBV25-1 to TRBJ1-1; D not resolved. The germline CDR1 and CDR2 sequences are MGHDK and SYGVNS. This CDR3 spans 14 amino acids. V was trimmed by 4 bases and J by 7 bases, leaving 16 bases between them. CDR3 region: CASSGGMPPDEAFF. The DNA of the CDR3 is TGTGCCAGCAGTGGGGGTATGCCTCCAGATGAAGCTTTCTTT.